A selection of T cell receptor beta chains follows, all from one sample in a study of blood T cells in healthy people across ages. From the 5' RACE reads, TCRdb called clonotypes with MiXCR, one entry per CDR3 protein. The table has 1,500,000 or so distinct CDR3 sequences, 40% to 45% seen once. The sample comprised blood. These receptors were collected from a young woman in good health. Each CDR3 is given with its conserved first and last residue. Each record gives: clone size, V gene, J gene, D gene, CDR3 protein, CDR3 DNA. D genes are given only for firm matches. Size values are once, few and many counts, or a class for expanded clones, and some rows have none.

abundance: .
v_gene: TRBV12-3/TRBV12-4
j_gene: TRBJ2-5
d_gene: TRBD1
CDR3aa: CASSSWTGSDQETQYF
CDR3nt: TGTGCCAGCAGTTCCTGGACAGGATCTGACCAAGAGACCCAGTACTTC

abundance: .
v_gene: TRBV2
j_gene: TRBJ2-5
d_gene: TRBD1
CDR3aa: CASSGTGEETQYF
CDR3nt: TGTGCCAGCAGTGGGACAGGGGAAGAGACCCAGTACTTC

abundance: few
v_gene: TRBV6-2/TRBV6-3
j_gene: TRBJ2-1
d_gene: .
CDR3aa: CASSMTQNEQFF
CDR3nt: TGTGCCAGCAGTATGACCCAGAATGAGCAGTTCTTC

abundance: .
v_gene: TRBV7-2
j_gene: TRBJ2-5
d_gene: .
CDR3aa: CAGSLDQSETQYF
CDR3nt: TGTGCCGGCAGCTTAGATCAATCGGAGACCCAGTACTTC

abundance: many
v_gene: TRBV12-3/TRBV12-4
j_gene: TRBJ2-1
d_gene: TRBD1
CDR3aa: CASSPRTGSYNEQFF
CDR3nt: TGCGCCAGCAGCCCCCGGACAGGGTCTTACAATGAGCAGTTCTTC

abundance: .
v_gene: TRBV20-1
j_gene: TRBJ2-3
d_gene: TRBD2
CDR3aa: CSASMTSGNTQYF
CDR3nt: TGCAGTGCTAGCATGACTAGCGGGAATACGCAGTATTTT

abundance: .
v_gene: TRBV2
j_gene: TRBJ2-1
d_gene: TRBD1
CDR3aa: CASSDVKGQINNEQFF
CDR3nt: TGTGCCAGCAGTGATGTGAAGGGACAGATTAACAATGAGCAGTTCTTC

abundance: .
v_gene: TRBV20-1
j_gene: TRBJ2-1
d_gene: .
CDR3aa: CSAREGGGFDYNEQFF
CDR3nt: TGCAGTGCTAGAGAGGGAGGTGGTTTCGACTACAATGAGCAGTTCTTC

abundance: few
v_gene: TRBV9
j_gene: TRBJ1-5
d_gene: .
CDR3aa: CASSVAGLPNQPQHF
CDR3nt: TGTGCCAGCAGCGTAGCGGGCCTGCCCAATCAGCCCCAGCATTTT

abundance: .
v_gene: TRBV7-2
j_gene: TRBJ2-2
d_gene: .
CDR3aa: CASSLVAWVTGELFF
CDR3nt: TGTGCCAGCAGCTTAGTAGCTTGGGTCACCGGGGAGCTGTTTTTT

abundance: .
v_gene: TRBV20-1
j_gene: TRBJ2-5
d_gene: TRBD2
CDR3aa: CSARILGLAEETQYF
CDR3nt: TGCAGTGCTAGAATACTGGGACTAGCGGAAGAGACCCAGTACTTC

abundance: .
v_gene: TRBV11-3
j_gene: TRBJ2-1
d_gene: .
CDR3aa: CASSDPLDSNEQFF
CDR3nt: TGTGCCAGCAGCGACCCACTAGATTCTAATGAGCAGTTCTTC

abundance: .
v_gene: TRBV20-1
j_gene: TRBJ1-4
d_gene: TRBD1
CDR3aa: CSAPKTGKADEKLFF
CDR3nt: TGCAGTGCACCGAAGACAGGGAAGGCGGATGAAAAACTGTTTTTT

abundance: .
v_gene: TRBV12-3/TRBV12-4
j_gene: TRBJ2-1
d_gene: .
CDR3aa: CASSFPPTRSQQFF
CDR3nt: TGTGCCAGCAGTTTCCCTCCGACCCGGAGCCAGCAGTTCTTC

abundance: .
v_gene: TRBV5-1
j_gene: TRBJ2-2
d_gene: TRBD1
CDR3aa: CAGSLTVRGQTGELFF
CDR3nt: TGCGCCGGCAGCTTGACAGTCAGGGGGCAAACCGGGGAGCTGTTTTTT

abundance: few
v_gene: TRBV4-1
j_gene: TRBJ2-7
d_gene: TRBD2
CDR3aa: CASSHGPAGSSYEQYF
CDR3nt: TGCGCCAGCAGCCACGGACCAGCGGGGTCCTCCTACGAGCAGTACTTC

abundance: .
v_gene: TRBV28
j_gene: TRBJ2-7
d_gene: TRBD2
CDR3aa: CASSLYAGLAGGSLTYEQYF
CDR3nt: TGTGCCAGCAGTTTATACGCGGGACTAGCGGGAGGTTCCCTTACCTACGAGCAGTACTTC